This T cell receptor (beta chain) was obtained from a study of response to subunit inactivated influenza vaccine. This clonotype appeared a single time. This CDR3 comprises 17 residues. TCRdb independently ran MiXCR on the RT-PCR reads; one entry per CDR3 protein. This sample carries about 540,000 distinct CDR3 sequences, around 25% of them seen once, and the ten largest clones take 2.5% to 3%. This sample also belongs to another study, concerning T cells expressing NK-cell markers. According to that study: With UMIs, 5'RACE template switching was used to make TCR beta cDNA. With respect to HCMV, seven of the eight sequenced donors were seropositive, and one was seronegative. As a fraction of CD8+ T cells, dominant NKG2C+ clonotypes reached roughly 1.0-7.0% in more than five donors.

Sequencing used CD4+ T cells sorted from PBMCs, obtained about 13 days after vaccination. The TCR originated in a man aged 50 or older who received an inactivated influenza vaccine. This chain uses TRBV12-1 with TRBJ2-1; the table gives TRBD2 as D, unverified against the DNA. TRBV12-1 has pseudogene status. The CDR3 is CASSFGERLAGAPSQFF. CDR3 DNA: TGTGCCAGCAGCTTTGGGGAACGACTAGCGGGGGCCCCTTCGCAGTTCTTC.